This is a list of T cell receptor beta chains from one sample in a study of response to subunit inactivated influenza vaccine. One entry per CDR3 protein results from TCRdb running MiXCR on the RT-PCR reads. The sample lists 600,000 to 850,000 distinct CDR3 sequences; approximately 15% were seen once. Material: PBMCs from blood, obtained roughly 2 weeks before vaccination. The source of these receptors is a man aged 50-59 years who received an inactivated influenza vaccine. Both conserved end residues are part of each CDR3. The order of the fields is J gene, D gene, V gene, clone size, CDR3 protein, CDR3 DNA. D genes are given only for firm matches. Not every row has a clone size; where given, it reads once, few, many or a size class.

j_call: TRBJ1-1; d_call: TRBD1; v_call: TRBV20-1; clone_size: .; cdr3_aa: CSALRQGGNTEAFF; cdr3_nt: TGCAGTGCCCTGAGACAGGGGGGGAACACTGAAGCTTTCTTT
j_call: TRBJ1-6; d_call: .; v_call: TRBV4-3; clone_size: many; cdr3_aa: CASSPHLWSPLHF; cdr3_nt: TGCGCCAGCAGCCCCCACTTATGGTCACCCCTCCACTTT
j_call: TRBJ2-6; d_call: .; v_call: TRBV6-5; clone_size: many; cdr3_aa: CASSYEMAGANVLTF; cdr3_nt: TGTGCCAGCAGTTATGAGATGGCTGGGGCCAACGTCCTGACTTTC
j_call: TRBJ2-7; d_call: TRBD2; v_call: TRBV3-1; clone_size: few; cdr3_aa: CASSYSGSLTYEQYF; cdr3_nt: TGTGCCAGCAGCTATAGCGGGAGTCTAACCTACGAGCAGTACTTC
j_call: TRBJ2-3; d_call: .; v_call: TRBV24-1; clone_size: .; cdr3_aa: CATSDLQMGFGTDTQYF; cdr3_nt: TGTGCCACCAGTGATTTGCAAATGGGGTTCGGGACAGATACGCAGTATTTT
j_call: TRBJ2-3; d_call: .; v_call: TRBV5-1; clone_size: many; cdr3_aa: CASSLEQGTDTQYF; cdr3_nt: TGCGCCAGCAGCTTAGAACAGGGCACAGATACGCAGTATTTT
j_call: TRBJ2-1; d_call: .; v_call: TRBV10-3; clone_size: few; cdr3_aa: CAITVGPYNEQFF; cdr3_nt: TGTGCCATCACAGTGGGGCCTTACAATGAGCAGTTCTTC
j_call: TRBJ1-1; d_call: .; v_call: TRBV7-9; clone_size: .; cdr3_aa: CASSPTAAGTF; cdr3_nt: TGTGCCAGCAGCCCCACAGCGGCGGGAACCTTT
j_call: TRBJ2-7; d_call: .; v_call: TRBV6-2/TRBV6-3; clone_size: .; cdr3_aa: CASRGTDAGLEQYF; cdr3_nt: TGTGCCAGCAGGGGGACGGACGCCGGCCTCGAGCAGTACTTC
j_call: TRBJ2-3; d_call: .; v_call: TRBV2; clone_size: .; cdr3_aa: CAIPRRGQSGNTQYF; cdr3_nt: TGTGCCATCCCACGCCGGGGGCAATCGGGGAATACGCAGTATTTT
j_call: TRBJ2-3; d_call: .; v_call: TRBV5-1; clone_size: .; cdr3_aa: CASNQGSPGDTQYF; cdr3_nt: TGCGCCAGCAACCAAGGGAGTCCTGGGGATACGCAGTATTTT
j_call: TRBJ2-2; d_call: TRBD1; v_call: TRBV20-1; clone_size: .; cdr3_aa: CSARLGQGNTGELFF; cdr3_nt: TGCAGTGCTCGATTAGGACAGGGGAACACCGGGGAGCTGTTTTTT
j_call: TRBJ2-5; d_call: .; v_call: TRBV10-3; clone_size: .; cdr3_aa: CAISGILEETQYF; cdr3_nt: TGTGCCATCAGCGGGATTTTAGAAGAGACCCAGTACTTC
j_call: TRBJ1-2; d_call: TRBD1; v_call: TRBV29-1; clone_size: few; cdr3_aa: CSVDQGVRGYTF; cdr3_nt: TGCAGCGTTGACCAGGGGGTGAGGGGCTACACCTTC
j_call: TRBJ2-5; d_call: .; v_call: TRBV3-1; clone_size: few; cdr3_aa: CASSQAREHQETQYF; cdr3_nt: TGTGCCAGCAGCCAAGCCAGGGAGCATCAAGAGACCCAGTACTTC
j_call: TRBJ1-4; d_call: TRBD1; v_call: TRBV20-1; clone_size: .; cdr3_aa: CSAWDRVREKLFF; cdr3_nt: TGCAGTGCTTGGGACAGGGTGAGGGAAAAACTGTTTTTT
j_call: TRBJ2-1; d_call: TRBD2; v_call: TRBV7-2; clone_size: .; cdr3_aa: CASSPSSGLAGNEQFF; cdr3_nt: TGTGCCAGCAGCCCATCTTCGGGACTAGCAGGTAATGAGCAGTTCTTC
j_call: TRBJ2-7; d_call: .; v_call: TRBV6-1; clone_size: .; cdr3_aa: CASSRAGSDYEQYF; cdr3_nt: TGTGCCAGCAGTCGGGCAGGGTCTGACTACGAGCAGTACTTC
j_call: TRBJ2-1; d_call: TRBD2; v_call: TRBV20-1; clone_size: few; cdr3_aa: CSASSGRRNNEQFF; cdr3_nt: TGCAGTGCTTCTAGCGGGAGGCGAAACAATGAGCAGTTCTTC
j_call: TRBJ2-2; d_call: .; v_call: TRBV20-1; clone_size: few; cdr3_aa: CSASPRTGELFF; cdr3_nt: TGCAGTGCTAGCCCGAGAACCGGGGAGCTGTTTTTT
j_call: TRBJ2-3; d_call: .; v_call: TRBV7-2; clone_size: .; cdr3_aa: CASSLMGRTSTDTQYF; cdr3_nt: TGTGCCAGCAGCTTAATGGGCAGGACTAGCACAGATACGCAGTATTTT
j_call: TRBJ1-4; d_call: .; v_call: TRBV11-2; clone_size: .; cdr3_aa: CASSLRGGVEKLFF; cdr3_nt: TGTGCCAGCAGCTTAAGGGGGGGGGTTGAAAAACTGTTTTTT
j_call: TRBJ2-1; d_call: TRBD2; v_call: TRBV14; clone_size: few; cdr3_aa: CASSFGTSGVNNEQFF; cdr3_nt: TGTGCCAGCAGCTTCGGGACTAGCGGGGTGAACAATGAGCAGTTCTTC
j_call: TRBJ2-5; d_call: .; v_call: TRBV2; clone_size: few; cdr3_aa: CASNQRGMVETQYF; cdr3_nt: TGTGCCAGCAACCAACGAGGGATGGTGGAGACCCAGTACTTC
j_call: TRBJ2-2; d_call: TRBD2; v_call: TRBV12-3/TRBV12-4; clone_size: few; cdr3_aa: CASSLGGLAGSTGELFF; cdr3_nt: TGTGCCAGCAGTTTGGGCGGACTAGCGGGATCCACCGGGGAGCTGTTTTTT
j_call: TRBJ2-3; d_call: .; v_call: TRBV4-3; clone_size: .; cdr3_aa: CASSQGGTETDTQYF; cdr3_nt: TGCGCCAGCAGCCAAGGTGGAACAGAGACAGATACGCAGTATTTT
j_call: TRBJ2-7; d_call: .; v_call: TRBV20-1; clone_size: .; cdr3_aa: CSASGLAREIYEQYF; cdr3_nt: TGCAGTGCTAGTGGGCTAGCGAGAGAGATATACGAGCAGTACTTC
j_call: TRBJ2-2; d_call: TRBD2; v_call: TRBV9; clone_size: .; cdr3_aa: CASSVGDGRAPSTGELFF; cdr3_nt: TGTGCCAGCAGCGTAGGGGACGGGAGGGCCCCGAGCACCGGGGAGCTGTTTTTT
j_call: TRBJ2-2; d_call: .; v_call: TRBV5-1; clone_size: many; cdr3_aa: CASSLGPRDSNTGELFF; cdr3_nt: TGCGCCAGCAGCCTAGGCCCCCGGGACTCGAACACCGGGGAGCTGTTTTTT
j_call: TRBJ2-3; d_call: .; v_call: TRBV21-1; clone_size: few; cdr3_aa: CASSKVRTSGRIGTDTQYF; cdr3_nt: TGTGCCAGCAGCAAAGTAAGGACTAGCGGGAGGATCGGCACAGATACGCAGTATTTT
j_call: TRBJ2-1; d_call: .; v_call: TRBV5-1; clone_size: few; cdr3_aa: CASSFSTSNEQFF; cdr3_nt: TGCGCCAGCAGCTTCTCTACCTCCAATGAGCAGTTCTTC
j_call: TRBJ2-1; d_call: TRBD2; v_call: TRBV20-1; clone_size: .; cdr3_aa: CSARVGGSNEQFF; cdr3_nt: TGCAGTGCTAGAGTAGGCGGGAGCAATGAGCAGTTCTTC
j_call: TRBJ2-3; d_call: .; v_call: TRBV10-3; clone_size: .; cdr3_aa: CAISESIARWGLTQYF; cdr3_nt: TGTGCCATCAGTGAGTCGATAGCGCGGTGGGGGTTGACGCAGTATTTT
j_call: TRBJ2-1; d_call: TRBD1; v_call: TRBV7-2; clone_size: few; cdr3_aa: CASSTQGVPYNEQFF; cdr3_nt: TGTGCCAGCAGCACCCAGGGGGTTCCCTACAATGAGCAGTTCTTC
j_call: TRBJ1-1; d_call: TRBD1; v_call: TRBV5-6; clone_size: .; cdr3_aa: CASSFGTGSGTEAFF; cdr3_nt: TGTGCCAGCAGCTTCGGGACAGGGAGCGGGACTGAAGCTTTCTTT
j_call: TRBJ1-4; d_call: TRBD1; v_call: TRBV5-1; clone_size: .; cdr3_aa: CASSLAPLTGRNEKLFF; cdr3_nt: TGCGCCAGCAGCTTGGCCCCACTGACAGGGCGAAATGAAAAACTGTTTTTT
j_call: TRBJ2-3; d_call: .; v_call: TRBV6-5; clone_size: few; cdr3_aa: CASSYRAASTDTQYF; cdr3_nt: TGTGCCAGCAGTTACAGGGCGGCTAGCACAGATACGCAGTATTTT
j_call: TRBJ2-5; d_call: TRBD1; v_call: TRBV9; clone_size: .; cdr3_aa: CASSAAPGTGGRETQYF; cdr3_nt: TGTGCCAGCAGCGCTGCCCCCGGGACAGGGGGCCGAGAGACCCAGTACTTC
j_call: TRBJ2-1; d_call: TRBD2; v_call: TRBV25-1; clone_size: .; cdr3_aa: CASTNLLAGVDEQFF; cdr3_nt: TGTGCCAGCACCAACTTGCTAGCGGGAGTCGATGAGCAGTTCTTC
j_call: TRBJ2-4; d_call: TRBD2; v_call: TRBV9; clone_size: .; cdr3_aa: CASSPRGGAAKNIQYF; cdr3_nt: TGTGCCAGCAGCCCCCGCGGGGGGGCGGCCAAAAACATTCAGTACTTC
j_call: TRBJ2-7; d_call: TRBD1; v_call: TRBV15; clone_size: few; cdr3_aa: CATASGQGFYEQYF; cdr3_nt: TGTGCCACAGCCTCGGGACAGGGATTTTACGAGCAGTACTTC
j_call: TRBJ2-1; d_call: .; v_call: TRBV12-3/TRBV12-4; clone_size: .; cdr3_aa: CASSLGRGYYNEQFF; cdr3_nt: TGTGCCAGCAGTTTAGGACGGGGCTACTACAATGAGCAGTTCTTC
j_call: TRBJ1-2; d_call: .; v_call: TRBV15; clone_size: many; cdr3_aa: CATSREQLYGYTF; cdr3_nt: TGTGCCACCAGCAGAGAACAGTTATATGGCTACACCTTC
j_call: TRBJ2-7; d_call: TRBD1; v_call: TRBV4-1; clone_size: many; cdr3_aa: CASSQVHRGQYEQYF; cdr3_nt: TGCGCCAGCAGCCAAGTACACAGGGGGCAATACGAGCAGTACTTC
j_call: TRBJ2-7; d_call: TRBD1; v_call: TRBV27; clone_size: .; cdr3_aa: CASRGDSSYEQYF; cdr3_nt: TGTGCCAGCAGGGGGGACAGCTCCTACGAGCAGTACTTC
j_call: TRBJ2-7; d_call: TRBD2; v_call: TRBV28; clone_size: .; cdr3_aa: CASSPSGLSSYEQYF; cdr3_nt: TGTGCCAGCAGTCCTAGCGGGTTGAGCTCCTACGAGCAGTACTTC
j_call: TRBJ2-3; d_call: TRBD2; v_call: TRBV11-2; clone_size: once; cdr3_aa: CASSPRLAGGPPLSTDTQYF; cdr3_nt: TGTGCCAGCAGCCCTCGACTAGCGGGGGGGCCACCGCTCTCCACAGATACGCAGTATTTT
j_call: TRBJ2-7; d_call: .; v_call: TRBV10-3; clone_size: .; cdr3_aa: CAISWAAAYEQYF; cdr3_nt: TGTGCCATCAGTTGGGCGGCTGCCTACGAGCAGTACTTC
j_call: TRBJ1-1; d_call: .; v_call: TRBV30; clone_size: many; cdr3_aa: CASSAKVWTEAFF; cdr3_nt: TGTGCCTCGTCGGCGAAGGTTTGGACTGAAGCTTTCTTT
j_call: TRBJ1-4; d_call: .; v_call: TRBV7-6; clone_size: many; cdr3_aa: CASSLVRLNEKLFF; cdr3_nt: TGTGCCAGCAGCTTAGTCAGATTGAATGAAAAACTGTTTTTT
j_call: TRBJ2-2; d_call: .; v_call: TRBV5-1; clone_size: few; cdr3_aa: CASMDSSSTGELFF; cdr3_nt: TGCGCCAGCATGGATAGCTCCTCCACCGGGGAGCTGTTTTTT
j_call: TRBJ2-3; d_call: TRBD2; v_call: TRBV20-1; clone_size: many; cdr3_aa: CSAVLAGGVDTQYF; cdr3_nt: TGCAGTGCAGTGCTAGCGGGAGGGGTAGATACGCAGTATTTT
j_call: TRBJ2-7; d_call: TRBD1; v_call: TRBV6-2/TRBV6-3; clone_size: .; cdr3_aa: CASSRSSGGTPYEQYF; cdr3_nt: TGTGCCAGCAGTAGATCCTCAGGGGGCACACCCTACGAGCAGTACTTC
j_call: TRBJ2-7; d_call: .; v_call: TRBV7-2; clone_size: few; cdr3_aa: CASSGGNNYEQYF; cdr3_nt: TGTGCCAGCAGCGGGGGGAATAACTACGAGCAGTACTTC
j_call: TRBJ2-1; d_call: TRBD2; v_call: TRBV6-2/TRBV6-3; clone_size: many; cdr3_aa: CASSYSSAGGGKDNEQFF; cdr3_nt: TGTGCCAGCAGTTACTCGAGTGCTGGCGGGGGTAAGGACAATGAGCAGTTCTTC
j_call: TRBJ1-2; d_call: .; v_call: TRBV28; clone_size: many; cdr3_aa: CASSPPRGDYGYTF; cdr3_nt: TGTGCCAGCAGTCCACCCCGGGGGGACTATGGCTACACCTTC
j_call: TRBJ2-3; d_call: TRBD1; v_call: TRBV7-2; clone_size: .; cdr3_aa: CASSSGQVAGYTQYF; cdr3_nt: TGTGCCAGCAGCTCGGGACAGGTGGCGGGGTATACGCAGTATTTT
j_call: TRBJ2-1; d_call: .; v_call: TRBV7-9; clone_size: .; cdr3_aa: CASTPPGLNEQFF; cdr3_nt: TGTGCCAGCACCCCCCCTGGGTTGAATGAGCAGTTCTTC
j_call: TRBJ1-5; d_call: TRBD1; v_call: TRBV2; clone_size: few; cdr3_aa: CASRETGGDQPQHF; cdr3_nt: TGTGCCAGCAGGGAAACAGGGGGCGATCAGCCCCAGCATTTT